The present T cell receptor (beta chain) was sequenced within a study of blood T cell repertoires in COVID-19. Whole-study context: Samples of COVID-19 (acute and convalescent) were obtained from the United States, Italy and Spain. Sources were T cells, B-cell-depleted T cells, or PBMCs; the material itself was cDNA or gDNA.

Original handling: Cell counts per sample came from amplifying reference gene primers. TCRdb keeps only in-frame clones here, not all; method: immunoSEQ multiplex PCR. V and J calls and clone size follow that table, whereas D and trimming were derived from the DNA. Of 200,000 to 300,000 clones listed, approximately 86% are singletons. The length of the CDR3 is 13 residues. Germline V gene lookup returns CDR1 MNHNY and CDR2 SVGAGI (reference sequence). Deletions cut 11 bases from V and 3 bases from J, with 16 bases between. This receptor was obtained from a man aged 30 to 45 with active or convalescent COVID-19. This sequence joins TRBV6-6 and TRBJ1-1; D is possibly TRBD1 (5 bases). Sequencing input: peripheral blood. In DNA, the CDR3 is TGTGCCCTTACCCCCAGGGTCGACACTGAAGCTTTCTTT. Its protein is CALTPRVDTEAFF.